This TCR beta chain was sequenced in a study of preoperative IRX-2 immunotherapy in early breast cancer. Data came from immunoSEQ multiplex PCR; TCRdb stores just in-frame clones and leaves some out. The table lists 24,000 or so clones, roughly 96% of them singletons. Treatment indicated: preoperative locoregional IRX-2 cytokine immunotherapy. This phase Ib study tested locoregional IRX-2 cytokine immunotherapy given before surgery. In this sample, this clone turned up once. The clonotype was recovered from a human donor with breast cancer. The material sequenced was tumor tissue, taken after IRX-2 immunotherapy.

CDR3 residues: CASSRDRGNTGELFF. The CDR3 coding sequence is TGCGCCAGCAGTCGGGACAGGGGGAACACCGGGGAGCTGTTTTTT. The genes are TRBV4-3 and TRBJ2-2, with TRBD1 identical over 10 bases. The junction had 2 bases not matched to a gene; V was cut back by 6 bases and J by 1 base. This CDR3 region has 15 residues. Germline CDR1 is LGHNA and CDR2 is YSLEER.